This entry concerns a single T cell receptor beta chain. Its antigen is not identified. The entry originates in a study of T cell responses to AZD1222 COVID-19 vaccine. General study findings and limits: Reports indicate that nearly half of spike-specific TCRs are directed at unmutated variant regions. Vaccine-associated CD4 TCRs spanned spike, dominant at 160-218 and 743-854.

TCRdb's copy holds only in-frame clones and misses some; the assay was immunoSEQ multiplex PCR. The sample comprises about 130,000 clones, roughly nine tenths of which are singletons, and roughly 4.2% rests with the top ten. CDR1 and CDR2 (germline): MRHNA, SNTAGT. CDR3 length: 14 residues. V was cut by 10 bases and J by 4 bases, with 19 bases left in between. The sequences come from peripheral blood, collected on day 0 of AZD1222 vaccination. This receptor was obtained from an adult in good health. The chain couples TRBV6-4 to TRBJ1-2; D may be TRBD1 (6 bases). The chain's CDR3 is CATERGGPGYGYTF. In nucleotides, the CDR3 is TGTGCCACCGAAAGGGGGGGGCCGGGCTATGGCTACACCTTC.